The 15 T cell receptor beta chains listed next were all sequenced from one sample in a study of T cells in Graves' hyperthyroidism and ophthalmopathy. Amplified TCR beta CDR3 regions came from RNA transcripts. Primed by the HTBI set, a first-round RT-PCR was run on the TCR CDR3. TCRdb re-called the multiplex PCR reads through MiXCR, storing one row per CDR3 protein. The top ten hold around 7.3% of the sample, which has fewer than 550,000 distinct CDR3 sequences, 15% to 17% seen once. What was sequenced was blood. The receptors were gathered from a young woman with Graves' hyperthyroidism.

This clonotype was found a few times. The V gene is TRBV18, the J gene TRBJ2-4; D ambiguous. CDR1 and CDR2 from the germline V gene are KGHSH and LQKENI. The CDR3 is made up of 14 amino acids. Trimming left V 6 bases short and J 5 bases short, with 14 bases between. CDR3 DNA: TGTGCCAGCTCCCCCCCCCCGCCCGAAAACATTCAGTACTTC. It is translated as CASSPPPPENIQYF.

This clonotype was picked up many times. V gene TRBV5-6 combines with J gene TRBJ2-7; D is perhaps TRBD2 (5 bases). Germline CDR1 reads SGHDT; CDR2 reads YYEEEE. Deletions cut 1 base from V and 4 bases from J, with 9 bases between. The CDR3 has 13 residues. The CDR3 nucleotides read TGTGCCAGCAGCTTGTTAGAGGGATACGAGCAGTACTTC. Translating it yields CASSLLEGYEQYF.

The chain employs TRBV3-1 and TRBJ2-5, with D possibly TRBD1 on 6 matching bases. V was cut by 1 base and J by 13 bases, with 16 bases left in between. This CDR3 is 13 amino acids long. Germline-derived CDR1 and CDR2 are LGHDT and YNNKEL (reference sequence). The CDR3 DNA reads TGTGCCAGCAGCCAAGCCTACCAGGGGCTCAGGTACTTC. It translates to CASSQAYQGLRYF.

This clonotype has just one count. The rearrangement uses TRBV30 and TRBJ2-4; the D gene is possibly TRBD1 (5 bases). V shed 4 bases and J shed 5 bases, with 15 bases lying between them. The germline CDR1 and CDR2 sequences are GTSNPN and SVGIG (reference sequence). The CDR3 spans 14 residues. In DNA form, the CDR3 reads TGTGCCTGGACCGATGACAGCCGCCAAAACATTCAGTACTTC. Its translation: CAWTDDSRQNIQYF.

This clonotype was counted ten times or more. CDR3 residues: CASSYQGFEQYF. Here the CDR3 DNA reads TGTGCCAGCAGCTATCAGGGGTTCGAGCAGTACTTC. The chain is built from TRBV5-6 and TRBJ2-7, with D possibly TRBD1 on 6 matching bases. Germline assignment: CDR1 SGHDT and CDR2 YYEEEE. The germline V and J ends were trimmed by 3 bases and 6 bases, with 10 bases remaining between them. The CDR3 totals 12 residues.

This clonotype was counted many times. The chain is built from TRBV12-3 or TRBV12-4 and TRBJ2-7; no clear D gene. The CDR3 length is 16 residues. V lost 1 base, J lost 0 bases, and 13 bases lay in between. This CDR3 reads CASSLVARPSSYEQYF. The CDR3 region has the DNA TGTGCCAGCAGTTTAGTTGCGCGGCCCAGCTCCTACGAGCAGTACTTC.

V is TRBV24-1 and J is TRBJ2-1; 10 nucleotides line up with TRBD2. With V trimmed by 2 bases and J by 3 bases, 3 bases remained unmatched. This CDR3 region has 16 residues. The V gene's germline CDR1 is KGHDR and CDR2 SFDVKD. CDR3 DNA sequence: TGTGCCACCAGTGATTGGGGGACTAGCGACTACAATGAGCAGTTCTTC. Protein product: CATSDWGTSDYNEQFF.

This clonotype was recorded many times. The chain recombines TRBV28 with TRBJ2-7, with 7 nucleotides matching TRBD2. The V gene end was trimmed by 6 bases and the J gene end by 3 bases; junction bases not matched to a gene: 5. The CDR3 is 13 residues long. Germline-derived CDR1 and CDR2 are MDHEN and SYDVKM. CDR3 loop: CASRSGLHYEQYF. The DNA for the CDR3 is TGTGCCAGCAGATCGGGACTACACTACGAGCAGTACTTC.

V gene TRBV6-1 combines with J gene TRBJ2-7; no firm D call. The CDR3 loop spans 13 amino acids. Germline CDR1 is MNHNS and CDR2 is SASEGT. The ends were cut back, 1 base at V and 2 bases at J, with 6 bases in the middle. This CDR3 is CASSEEFAYEQYF. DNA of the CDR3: TGTGCCAGCAGTGAAGAGTTCGCCTACGAGCAGTACTTC.

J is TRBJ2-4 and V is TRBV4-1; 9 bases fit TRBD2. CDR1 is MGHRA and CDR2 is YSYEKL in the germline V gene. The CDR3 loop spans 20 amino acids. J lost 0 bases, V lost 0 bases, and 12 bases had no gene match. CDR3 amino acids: CASSQDRAREGLGAKNIQYF. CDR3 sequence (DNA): TGCGCCAGCAGCCAAGATCGAGCGCGGGAGGGCCTAGGAGCCAAAAACATTCAGTACTTC.

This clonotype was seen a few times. The CDR3 here is CASSQALGREGKTGELFF. The CDR3 bases are TGTGCCAGCAGCCAAGCCCTCGGGCGGGAAGGGAAAACCGGGGAGCTGTTTTTT. V is TRBV4-2 and J is TRBJ2-2, with a tentative D call TRBD2 (6 bases). The V gene lost 1 base and the J gene lost 5 bases, with 20 bases spanning the gap. This CDR3 is 18 amino acids long. Germline loops: CDR1 LGHNA, CDR2 YNFKEQ.

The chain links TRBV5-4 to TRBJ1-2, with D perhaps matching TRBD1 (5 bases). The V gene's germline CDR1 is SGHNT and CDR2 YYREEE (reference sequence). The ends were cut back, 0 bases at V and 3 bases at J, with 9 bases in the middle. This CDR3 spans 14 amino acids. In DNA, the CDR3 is TGTGCCAGCAGCTTGGACGTGGGGGACTATGGCTACACCTTC. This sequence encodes CASSLDVGDYGYTF.

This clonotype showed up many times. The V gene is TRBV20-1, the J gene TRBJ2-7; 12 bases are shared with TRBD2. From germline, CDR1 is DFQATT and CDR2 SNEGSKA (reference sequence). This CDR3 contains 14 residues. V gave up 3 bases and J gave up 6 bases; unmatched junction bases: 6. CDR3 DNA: TGCAGTGCTAGCACTAGCGGGAGGTCAGGCGAGCAGTACTTC. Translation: CSASTSGRSGEQYF.

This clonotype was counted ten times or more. DNA of the CDR3: TGTGCCAGCAGCGCCGGGACTAGCGGGAGCAATGAGCAGTTCTTC. Protein sequence: CASSAGTSGSNEQFF. The chain joins TRBV9 to TRBJ2-1; the match to TRBD2 covers 14 bases. V lost 3 bases and J lost 6; bases outside the gene matches: 2. The CDR3 contains 15 residues. Germline V gene sequence: CDR1 SGDLS, CDR2 YYNGEE.

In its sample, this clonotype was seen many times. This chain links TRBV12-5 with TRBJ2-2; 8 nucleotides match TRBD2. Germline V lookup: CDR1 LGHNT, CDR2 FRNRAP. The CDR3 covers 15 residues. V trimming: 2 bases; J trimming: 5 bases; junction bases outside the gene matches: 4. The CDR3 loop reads CASGLPGGVTGELFF. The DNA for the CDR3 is TGTGCTAGTGGTTTGCCGGGAGGGGTAACCGGGGAGCTGTTTTTT.